This is a list of T cell receptor beta chains from one sample in a study of blood T cell repertoires in COVID-19. Some clones are missing from TCRdb's copy, which holds only in-frame ones; the method was immunoSEQ multiplex PCR. This table holds around 160,000 clones, approximately 86% found once. The sample taken for sequencing was peripheral blood. All receptors derive from a man between 60 and 70 years old with acute or convalescent COVID-19. Each CDR3 is given with its conserved first and last residue. A D gene is named only where the DNA matches it firmly. Not every row has a clone size; where given, it reads once, few, many or a size class.

15	TRBV4-1	.	TRBJ2-7	.	TGCGCCAGCAGCCAAGATCTCAGGGATTCGGCCGAGCAGTACTTC	CASSQDLRDSAEQYF
15	TRBV28	TRBD1	TRBJ1-5	.	TGTGCCAGCACAAAAGGGACAGGGGGCAGGCAGCCCCAGCATTTT	CASTKGTGGRQPQHF
13	TRBV9	.	TRBJ2-4	.	TGTGCCAGCAGCCTCCGGGACTCTGACATTCAGTACTTC	CASSLRDSDIQYF
12	TRBV18	.	TRBJ1-2	.	TGTGCCAGCTCCTACAGGGACCATGGCTACACCTTC	CASSYRDHGYTF
13	TRBV5-4	TRBD1	TRBJ1-1	.	TGTGCCAGCAGCTTAATACAGGGGAGAGGAGCTTTCTTT	CASSLIQGRGAFF
18	TRBV15	TRBD1	TRBJ2-3	.	TGTGCCACCAAGAACCTGGGACGACAGGGGAGGTTTACAGATACGCAGTATTTT	CATKNLGRQGRFTDTQYF
17	TRBV7-3	TRBD1	TRBJ2-2	.	TGTGCCAGCAGCTCAACTCAGGGGGCTACGTACACCGGGGAGCTGTTTTTT	CASSSTQGATYTGELFF
16	TRBV15	TRBD2	TRBJ2-3	.	TGTGCCACCAGCTCGGGACTAGCGGGAATCACAGATACGCAGTATTTT	CATSSGLAGITDTQYF
14	TRBV6-5	TRBD1	TRBJ1-2	.	TGTGCCAGCAGGCCGGGACAGGGAACCTATGGCTACACCTTC	CASRPGQGTYGYTF
19	TRBV28	.	TRBJ1-5	.	TGTGCCAGCAGACTCCCGGTTACAGGGAAAAATCACGGCAATCAGCCCCAGCATTTT	CASRLPVTGKNHGNQPQHF
15	TRBV28	TRBD1	TRBJ1-2	.	TGTGCCAGCAGTTTAGTGGCAGGGGGCTTGCATGGCTACACCTTC	CASSLVAGGLHGYTF
15	TRBV2	.	TRBJ2-7	.	TGTGCCAGCAGTGATTTCCCCGGAGCCACCTACGAGCAGTACTTC	CASSDFPGATYEQYF
12	TRBV12-3/TRBV12-4	.	TRBJ1-2	.	TGTGCCAGCAGACCCAGCTCGGGAGGCTACACCTTC	CASRPSSGGYTF
16	TRBV28	.	TRBJ2-3	.	TGTGCCAGCAGTGACCCTCGGGCAGGGGCCCCTATTCCGCAGTATTTT	CASSDPRAGAPIPQYF
14	TRBV11-2	.	TRBJ1-3	.	TGTGCCAGCAGCTTATTCAGGGGAGGAAACACCATATATTTT	CASSLFRGGNTIYF
15	TRBV28	TRBD1	TRBJ2-6	.	TGTGCCAGCAGGGCCCAGGGGGCTGGGGCCAACGTCCTGACTTTC	CASRAQGAGANVLTF
14	TRBV5-1	TRBD1	TRBJ2-3	.	TGCGCCAGCTGTAGGGTGGACAGGACAGATACGCAGTATTTT	CASCRVDRTDTQYF
16	TRBV27	TRBD2	TRBJ2-1	.	TGTGCCAGCAGTCCCCGGGTAGCGGGCCTAGACCATGAGCAGTTCTTC	CASSPRVAGLDHEQFF
14	TRBV5-1	TRBD1	TRBJ1-2	.	TGCGCCAGCAGCCTAGGGACAGGCATCTTTGGCTACACCTTC	CASSLGTGIFGYTF
14	TRBV15	.	TRBJ2-3	.	TGTGCCACCAGCAGAGATAGTCTTTCAGATACGCAGTATTTT	CATSRDSLSDTQYF
14	TRBV5-1	.	TRBJ2-7	.	TGCGCCAGCAGCTTTCGGACAGACTCCTACGAGCAGTACTTC	CASSFRTDSYEQYF
15	TRBV28	TRBD2	TRBJ2-5	.	TGTGCCAGCAGTCCCCTTAGCGGGGCGCGGGAGACCCAGTACTTC	CASSPLSGARETQYF
15	TRBV30	.	TRBJ1-5	.	TGTGCCTGGGAGCCGGGGTTCGGAGACAATCAGCCCCAGCATTTT	CAWEPGFGDNQPQHF
16	TRBV19	.	TRBJ2-7	.	TGTGCCAGTAGTGATGGTGGAGCGGCCCACTCCTACGAGCAGTACTTC	CASSDGGAAHSYEQYF
17	TRBV4-2	TRBD2	TRBJ2-2	few	TGTGCCAGCAGCCAACCCAGCGGGAGGGCCTCGGTCGGGGAGCTGTTTTTT	CASSQPSGRASVGELFF
13	TRBV18	TRBD1	TRBJ1-5	.	TGTGCCAGCTCACCTACAGGGGAACAGCCCCAGCATTTT	CASSPTGEQPQHF
12	TRBV28	.	TRBJ1-1	.	TGTGCCAGCAGATCAGTAAACACTGAAGCTTTCTTT	CASRSVNTEAFF
15	TRBV27	TRBD2	TRBJ2-2	.	TGTGCCAGCAGTTCGTCTAGCGGGAGGGTCGGGGAGCTGTTTTTT	CASSSSSGRVGELFF
16	TRBV6-5	TRBD1	TRBJ2-7	once	TGTGCCAGCAGATACTCAGGGGGCCATAGCGGATACGAGCAGTACTTC	CASRYSGGHSGYEQYF
16	TRBV4-1	TRBD1	TRBJ2-1	few	TGCGCCAGCAGCCAAGCGGCAGGGGGCATTTGGGGTGAGCAGTTCTTC	CASSQAAGGIWGEQFF
15	TRBV9	TRBD2	TRBJ2-1	once	TGTGCCAGCAGCCCCAGGACTAGCGGGAGCCCTGAGCAGTTCTTC	CASSPRTSGSPEQFF
16	TRBV5-8	TRBD1	TRBJ1-5	.	TGTGCCAGCAGCCCCTTGGGACAGCATAGCAATCAGCCCCAGCATTTT	CASSPLGQHSNQPQHF
14	TRBV5-1	.	TRBJ2-3	.	TGCGCCAGCAGCATTAGCGGCCACACAGATACGCAGTATTTT	CASSISGHTDTQYF
16	TRBV7-9	TRBD2	TRBJ2-5	.	TGTGCCAGCAGCTCGGCGACGGGACTAGCCCCAGAGACCCAGTACTTC	CASSSATGLAPETQYF
15	TRBV9	TRBD2	TRBJ2-1	.	TGTGCCAGCAGCGCCCGACTAGCGGGAGGTCTTGAGCAGTTCTTC	CASSARLAGGLEQFF
15	TRBV6-5	.	TRBJ1-1	.	TGTGCCAGCAGTCTCTCCCTGGACAGTAACACTGAAGCTTTCTTT	CASSLSLDSNTEAFF
15	TRBV11-2	TRBD1	TRBJ1-4	few	TGTGCCAGCAGCCATCGGGGACAGGGGTGGGAAAAACTGTTTTTT	CASSHRGQGWEKLFF
13	TRBV3-1/TRBV3-2	.	TRBJ1-2	.	TGTGCCAGCAGCCAACCGGGGGGCTATGGCTACACCTTC	CASSQPGGYGYTF
15	TRBV28	TRBD2	TRBJ2-1	once	TGTGCCAGCAGTTCGCGGACTAGCCTCGGCGGTGAGCAGTTCTTC	CASSSRTSLGGEQFF
13	TRBV23-1	.	TRBJ1-2	.	TGCGCCAGCAGTCAATTCCCACTTGGTGGCTACACCTTC	CASSQFPLGGYTF
12	TRBV28	.	TRBJ2-5	.	TGTGCCAGCAGTCTACGGGGGGAGACCCAGTACTTC	CASSLRGETQYF
14	TRBV3-1/TRBV3-2	.	TRBJ1-6	.	TGTGCCAGCAGCCCCCTCGGGAGAAATTCACCCCTCCACTTT	CASSPLGRNSPLHF
14	TRBV28	.	TRBJ2-2	.	TGTGCCAGCAGCTCTGGACAGTACACCGGGGAGCTGTTTTTT	CASSSGQYTGELFF
18	TRBV9	TRBD2	TRBJ2-1	.	TGTGCCAGCAGCGTAGGGCTAGCGGGAGAGATTCGGGGCGATGAGCAGTTCTTC	CASSVGLAGEIRGDEQFF
15	TRBV6-6	.	TRBJ1-1	.	TGTGCCAGCAGTTATGGCGGGGCGTTGAACACTGAAGCTTTCTTT	CASSYGGALNTEAFF
13	TRBV30	.	TRBJ1-5	few	TGTGCCTGGACCGGACAGCTCAATCAGCCCCAGCATTTT	CAWTGQLNQPQHF
11	TRBV20-1	TRBD1	TRBJ2-7	once	TGCAGTGCTAGAGAGGCCGGGACAGAGCATTTC	CSAREAGTEHF
15	TRBV7-3	TRBD2	TRBJ2-7	.	TGTGCCAGCAGCCTGGGGACTAGCGGGAGAGGCCCAAAGTACTTC	CASSLGTSGRGPKYF
13	TRBV29-1	TRBD1	TRBJ1-1	.	TGCAGCGTCGGAGGACAGGGGAACACTGAAGCTTTCTTT	CSVGGQGNTEAFF
14	TRBV28	TRBD1	TRBJ2-7	.	TGTGCCAGCACCTTACAGGGGAGCTCCTACGAGCAGTACTTC	CASTLQGSSYEQYF
15	TRBV6-5	.	TRBJ1-1	once	TGTGCCAGCAATCCTCTGGGGGGTGGGAACACTGAAGCTTTCTTT	CASNPLGGGNTEAFF
14	TRBV5-1	.	TRBJ1-4	.	TGCGCCAGCAGCTTCCAGGGGACTAATGAAAAACTGTTTTTT	CASSFQGTNEKLFF
16	TRBV5-1	TRBD2	TRBJ2-7	once	TGCGCCAGCAGCAGAGCACTAGCGGGGGTTACCTACGAGCAGTACTTC	CASSRALAGVTYEQYF